This is a list of T cell receptor beta chains from one sample in a study of T-cell memory formation after mild COVID-19. TCRdb re-analysed the 5' RACE reads in MiXCR, keeping a single row per CDR3 protein. The table lists about 110,000 distinct CDR3 sequences, 18% of them singletons. Sequencing was done on a sample of PBMCs or a T cell subset sorted from them (not recorded which). These TCRs come from a man younger than 30 who had mild COVID-19 (a few samples of this study predate the infection). Cell type and time point are not known. Each CDR3 is given with its conserved first and last residue. A D gene is named only where the DNA matches it firmly. Some rows mark clone size as missing; the rest say once, few, many or name a class of expanded clone.

>TRBJ2-6|-|TRBV7-2|few
CASRANALSSGANVLTF
TGTGCCAGCAGGGCGAACGCGCTCTCTTCCGGGGCCAACGTCCTGACTTTC
>TRBJ1-4|-|TRBV4-3|-
CASSRETSGITNEKLFF
TGCGCCAGCAGCCGAGAAACTTCAGGGATAACTAATGAAAAACTGTTTTTT
>TRBJ2-3|-|TRBV12-3/TRBV12-4|few
CASRWADTQYF
TGTGCCAGCAGATGGGCAGATACGCAGTATTTT
>TRBJ1-2|-|TRBV2|few
CASSEALRDARGYTF
TGTGCCAGCAGTGAAGCGCTCCGGGACGCTCGGGGCTACACCTTC
>TRBJ2-2|-|TRBV5-5|-
CASSPARGRGNTGELFF
TGTGCCAGCAGCCCCGCCCGGGGGCGGGGAAACACCGGGGAGCTGTTTTTT
>TRBJ1-6|-|TRBV12-3/TRBV12-4|many
CASSPPFTPLHF
TGTGCCAGCAGTCCCCCTTTTACACCCCTCCACTTT
>TRBJ1-3|-|TRBV7-9|few
CASSLDPSGNTIYF
TGTGCCAGCAGCTTAGACCCCTCTGGAAACACCATATATTTT
>TRBJ2-5|-|TRBV18|-
CASSPQGLGETQYF
TGTGCCAGCTCACCACAGGGGCTAGGAGAGACCCAGTACTTC
>TRBJ1-2|TRBD1|TRBV13|few
CASSRTQGVGYGYTF
TGTGCCAGCAGCCGGACCCAGGGGGTAGGGTATGGCTACACCTTC
>TRBJ2-5|TRBD1|TRBV5-1|-
CASSPGQVNQETQYF
TGCGCCAGCAGCCCGGGACAGGTTAACCAAGAGACCCAGTACTTC
>TRBJ1-5|-|TRBV5-1|few
CASSPSDIIYFSNQPQHF
TGCGCCAGCAGCCCATCGGACATAATATATTTCAGCAATCAGCCCCAGCATTTT
>TRBJ2-7|TRBD2|TRBV10-2|many
CASRGGAYEQYF
TGCGCCAGCAGGGGGGGGGCCTACGAGCAGTACTTC
>TRBJ2-7|TRBD1|TRBV9|-
CASSVEPRGQGYEQYF
TGTGCCAGCAGCGTAGAGCCGAGGGGACAGGGCTACGAGCAGTACTTC
>TRBJ1-5|-|TRBV7-2|few
CASSWRANYQPQHF
TGTGCCAGCAGCTGGAGGGCCAACTATCAGCCCCAGCATTTT
>TRBJ1-6|-|TRBV18|-
CASSTPRGSYNSPLHF
TGTGCCAGCTCAACGCCCAGGGGCTCCTATAATTCACCCCTCCACTTT
>TRBJ2-1|-|TRBV7-3|-
CASSSTDNEQFF
TGTGCCAGCAGCTCCACAGACAATGAGCAGTTCTTC
>TRBJ2-5|TRBD2|TRBV7-9|few
CASSFYRLAGETQYF
TGTGCCAGCAGCTTCTACAGACTAGCCGGGGAGACCCAGTACTTC
>TRBJ1-5|TRBD1|TRBV4-1|few
CASSQGGTGYQPQHF
TGCGCCAGCAGCCAAGGAGGGACAGGTTATCAGCCCCAGCATTTT
>TRBJ1-2|-|TRBV25-1|few
CASSEIDSWIYGYTF
TGTGCCAGCAGTGAGATTGACAGTTGGATCTATGGCTACACCTTC
>TRBJ1-5|-|TRBV4-3|-
CASSQDRGNQPQHF
TGCGCCAGCAGCCAAGACAGGGGCAATCAGCCCCAGCATTTT
>TRBJ2-4|-|TRBV12-3/TRBV12-4|-
CASSVSSGGLLNIQYF
TGTGCCAGCAGCGTCTCTTCCGGGGGCCTACTAAACATTCAGTACTTC
>TRBJ2-2|TRBD2|TRBV7-2|few
CASSPTLLAGGPTGELFF
TGTGCCAGCAGCCCGACGCTACTAGCGGGGGGACCTACCGGGGAGCTGTTTTTT
>TRBJ2-3|TRBD1|TRBV5-5|many
CAKWTGITDTQYF
TGTGCCAAATGGACAGGGATCACAGATACGCAGTATTTT
>TRBJ1-1|-|TRBV6-5|-
CASSYGGGSTEAFF
TGTGCCAGCAGTTACGGGGGGGGCAGTACTGAAGCTTTCTTT
>TRBJ1-6|TRBD1|TRBV19|-
CASGTGGSYNSPLHF
TGTGCCAGCGGGACAGGCGGCTCCTATAATTCACCCCTCCACTTT